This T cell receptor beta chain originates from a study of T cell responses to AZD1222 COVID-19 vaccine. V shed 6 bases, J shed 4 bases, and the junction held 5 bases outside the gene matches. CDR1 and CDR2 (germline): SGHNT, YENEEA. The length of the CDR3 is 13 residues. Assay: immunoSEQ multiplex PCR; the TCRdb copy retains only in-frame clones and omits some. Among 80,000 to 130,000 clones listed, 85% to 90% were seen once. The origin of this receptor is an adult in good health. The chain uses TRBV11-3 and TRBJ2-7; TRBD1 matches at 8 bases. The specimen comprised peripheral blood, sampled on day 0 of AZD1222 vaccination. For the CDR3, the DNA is TGTGCCAGCAGGAGAACAGGGGGGTACGAGCAGTACTTC. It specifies CASRRTGGYEQYF.